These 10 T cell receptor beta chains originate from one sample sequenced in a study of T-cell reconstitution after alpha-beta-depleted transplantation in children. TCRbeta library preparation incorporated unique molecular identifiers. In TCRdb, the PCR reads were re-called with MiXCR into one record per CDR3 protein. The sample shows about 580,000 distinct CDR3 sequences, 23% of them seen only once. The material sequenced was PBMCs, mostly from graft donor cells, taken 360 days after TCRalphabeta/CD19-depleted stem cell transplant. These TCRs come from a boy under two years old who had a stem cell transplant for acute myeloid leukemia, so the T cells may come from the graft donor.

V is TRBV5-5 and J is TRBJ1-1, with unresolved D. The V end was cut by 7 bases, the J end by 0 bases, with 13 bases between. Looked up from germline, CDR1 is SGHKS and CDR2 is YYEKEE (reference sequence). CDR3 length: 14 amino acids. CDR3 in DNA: TGTGCCAGCGTGGTTGGACGCATGAACACTGAAGCTTTCTTT. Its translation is CASVVGRMNTEAFF.

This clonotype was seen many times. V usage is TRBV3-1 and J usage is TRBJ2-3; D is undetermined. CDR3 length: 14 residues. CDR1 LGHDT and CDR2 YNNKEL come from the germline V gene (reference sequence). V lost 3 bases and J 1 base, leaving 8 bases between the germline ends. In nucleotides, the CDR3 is TGTGCCAGCAGCCAGGCTTATCGCACAGATACGCAGTATTTT. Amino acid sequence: CASSQAYRTDTQYF.

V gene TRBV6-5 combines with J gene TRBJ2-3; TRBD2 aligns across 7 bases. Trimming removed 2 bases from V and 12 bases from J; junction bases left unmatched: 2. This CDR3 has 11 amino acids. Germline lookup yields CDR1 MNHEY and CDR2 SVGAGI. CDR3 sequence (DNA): TGTGCCAGCAGTTACGAGGGACTACAGTATTTT. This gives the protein CASSYEGLQYF.

Written as DNA, the CDR3 is TGTGCCAGCAGTTTCCCCGGTCCCTCCTACAATGAGCAGTTCTTC. It is translated as CASSFPGPSYNEQFF. This chain joins TRBV28 and TRBJ2-1; no clear D. Germline V CDR1 and CDR2: MDHEN, SYDVKM. CDR3 length: 15 residues. V was cut by 3 bases and J by 0 bases, with 9 bases left in between.

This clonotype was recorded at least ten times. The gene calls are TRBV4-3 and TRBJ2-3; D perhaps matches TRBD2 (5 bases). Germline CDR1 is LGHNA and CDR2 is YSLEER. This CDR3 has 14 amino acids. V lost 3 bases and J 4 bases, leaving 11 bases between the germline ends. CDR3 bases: TGCGCCAGCAGCCATCGGGGTAAAGCAGATACGCAGTATTTT. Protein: CASSHRGKADTQYF.

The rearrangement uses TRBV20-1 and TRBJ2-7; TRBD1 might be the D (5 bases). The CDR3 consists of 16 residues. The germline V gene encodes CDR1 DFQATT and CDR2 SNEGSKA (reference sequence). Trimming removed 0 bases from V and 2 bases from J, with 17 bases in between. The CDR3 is CSARDPNRRNTYEQYV. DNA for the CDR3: TGCAGTGCTAGAGATCCAAACAGGAGAAACACCTACGAGCAGTACGTC.

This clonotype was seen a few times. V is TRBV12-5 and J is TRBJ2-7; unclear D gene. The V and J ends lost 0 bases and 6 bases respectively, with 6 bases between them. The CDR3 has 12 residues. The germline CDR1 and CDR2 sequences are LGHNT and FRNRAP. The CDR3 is CASGLVGGEQYF. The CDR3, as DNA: TGTGCTAGTGGTTTGGTAGGCGGCGAGCAGTACTTC.

CDR3 amino acids: CSAVTSGGPETSTDTQYF. For the CDR3, the DNA is TGCAGTGCTGTGACTAGCGGGGGTCCTGAGACTAGCACAGATACGCAGTATTTT. V gene TRBV20-1 combines with J gene TRBJ2-3, with 12 bases aligning to TRBD2. The CDR3 runs to 18 residues. V dropped 5 bases and J dropped 0; count of bases not matched to a gene: 12. The V gene's germline CDR1 is DFQATT and CDR2 SNEGSKA (reference sequence).

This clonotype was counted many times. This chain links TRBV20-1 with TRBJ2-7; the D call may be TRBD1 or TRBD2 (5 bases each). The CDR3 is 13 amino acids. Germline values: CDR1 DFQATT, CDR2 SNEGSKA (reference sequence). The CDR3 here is CGTTAKGNYEQYF. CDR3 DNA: TGCGGGACGACGGCCAAGGGGAACTACGAGCAGTACTTC.

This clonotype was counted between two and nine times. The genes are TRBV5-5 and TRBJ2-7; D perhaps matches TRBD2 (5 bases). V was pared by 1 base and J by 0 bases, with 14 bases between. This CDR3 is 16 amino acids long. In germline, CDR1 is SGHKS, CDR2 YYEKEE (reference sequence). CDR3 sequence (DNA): TGTGCCAGCAGCTTGCAAGGGAGTCTCTCCTCCTACGAGCAGTACTTC. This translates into CASSLQGSLSSYEQYF. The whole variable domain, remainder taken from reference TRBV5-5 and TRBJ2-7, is DAGVTQSPTHLIKTRGQQVTLRCSPISGHKSVSWYQQVLGQGPQFIFQYYEKEERGRGNFPDRFSARQFPNYSSELNVNALLLGDSALYLCASSLQGSLSSYEQYFGPGTRLTVT.